The rows below give T cell receptor beta chains drawn from one sample of a study of radiotherapy plus CTLA-4 blockade in lung cancer. Clones were sequenced by immunoSEQ multiplex PCR, and TCRdb holds only the in-frame ones, with some missing. The sample consists of 60,000 to 65,000 clones, about 72% of them appearing once. The sample here was peripheral blood, taken from a patient treated with radiotherapy plus ipilimumab. The source of these receptors is a human donor with non-small cell lung cancer who had a complete response to radiotherapy plus ipilimumab. The CDR3 runs from the conserved cysteine through the conserved F or W. A D gene is named only where the DNA matches it firmly. The size of a clone is reported for some rows only, either as once, few or many, or as a class for expanded clones.

abundance	v_gene	d_gene	j_gene	CDR3aa	CDR3nt
NA	TRBV6-6	NA	TRBJ2-7	CASSSIVGHSYEQYF	TGTGCCAGCAGTTCTATAGTGGGTCACTCCTACGAGCAGTACTTC
NA	TRBV10-3	NA	TRBJ2-7	CAISESGAEYYEQYF	TGTGCCATCAGTGAGTCTGGGGCAGAATACTACGAGCAGTACTTC
NA	TRBV30	TRBD2	TRBJ2-7	CACAGLLSSYEQYF	TGTGCCTGCGCGGGACTACTGAGCTCCTACGAGCAGTACTTC
NA	TRBV28	NA	TRBJ1-3	CASRPWGSGLFGNTIYF	TGTGCCAGCAGACCCTGGGGGTCGGGACTGTTTGGAAACACCATATATTTT
NA	TRBV7-7	NA	TRBJ2-5	CASSLGLGKTQYF	TGTGCTAGCAGCTTAGGGTTGGGGAAGACCCAGTACTTC
NA	TRBV19	TRBD1	TRBJ2-1	CASSTRTGNEQFF	TGTGCCAGTAGTACGCGGACAGGGAATGAGCAGTTCTTC
NA	TRBV2	NA	TRBJ2-5	CASSFPGTTVQETQYF	TGTGCCAGCAGTTTCCCCGGGACAACCGTTCAAGAGACCCAGTACTTC
NA	TRBV28	NA	TRBJ1-4	CASSSPGPVMEKLFF	TGTGCCAGCAGTTCTCCAGGCCCAGTAATGGAAAAACTGTTTTTT
once	TRBV5-1	NA	TRBJ2-3	CASSLVAGFSTDTQYF	TGCGCCAGCAGCTTGGTGGCGGGGTTTAGCACAGATACGCAGTATTTT
NA	TRBV9	NA	TRBJ1-1	CASSTRTEMNTEAFF	TGTGCCAGCAGCACCCGGACAGAGATGAACACTGAAGCTTTCTTT
NA	TRBV5-6	NA	TRBJ1-2	CASSLDGADNYGYTF	TGTGCCAGCAGCTTGGACGGGGCCGATAACTATGGCTACACCTTC
NA	TRBV7-2	TRBD1	TRBJ2-1	CASSSGQGNNEQFF	TGTGCCAGCAGCTCAGGACAGGGAAACAATGAGCAGTTCTTC
NA	TRBV7-2	TRBD1	TRBJ1-5	CASSKQGVGNQPQHF	TGTGCCAGCAGCAAACAGGGGGTGGGCAATCAGCCCCAGCATTTT
NA	TRBV19	NA	TRBJ1-2	CASSIGTPGGYTF	TGTGCCAGTAGTATTGGGACTCCAGGGGGCTACACCTTC
NA	TRBV13	NA	TRBJ1-3	CASSFSTGRGGNTIYF	TGTGCCAGCAGCTTCAGCACAGGGAGAGGTGGAAACACCATATATTTT
NA	TRBV30	NA	TRBJ1-2	CAFGMTYGYTF	TGTGCCTTTGGCATGACCTATGGCTACACCTTC
few	TRBV5-4	TRBD2	TRBJ2-1	CASSSSGVYNEQFF	TGTGCCAGCAGCTCTAGCGGAGTATACAATGAGCAGTTCTTC